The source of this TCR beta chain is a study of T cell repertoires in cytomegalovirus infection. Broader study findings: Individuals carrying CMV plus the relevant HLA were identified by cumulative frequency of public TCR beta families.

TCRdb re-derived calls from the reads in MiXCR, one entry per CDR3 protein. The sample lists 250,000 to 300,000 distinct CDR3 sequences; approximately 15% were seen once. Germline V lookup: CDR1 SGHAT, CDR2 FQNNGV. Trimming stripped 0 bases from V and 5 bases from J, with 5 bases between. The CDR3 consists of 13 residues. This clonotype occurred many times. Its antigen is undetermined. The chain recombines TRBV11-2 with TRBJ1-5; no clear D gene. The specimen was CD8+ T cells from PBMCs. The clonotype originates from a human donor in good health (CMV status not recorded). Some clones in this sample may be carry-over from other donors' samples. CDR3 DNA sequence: TGTGCCAGCAGCTTAGATCAGTATCAGCCCCAGCATTTT. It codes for CASSLDQYQPQHF.